The sequence of this T cell receptor (beta chain) was determined in a study of blood T cell repertoires in COVID-19. About the study: The analysed material was cDNA or gDNA that came from T cells, B-cell-depleted T cells, or PBMCs.

Participants were placed into cohorts based on the clinical history they reported. Data came from immunoSEQ multiplex PCR; TCRdb stores just in-frame clones and leaves some out. Among hundreds of thousands of clones listed, around 87% were seen once. The CDR3 runs to 17 residues. V lost 0 bases and J lost 8; bases outside the gene matches: 13. CDR1 is MGHRA and CDR2 is YSYEKL in the germline V gene. Sequenced input: PBMCs or T cells enriched from blood (not recorded which). The chain combines TRBV4-1 with TRBJ2-3; 8 nucleotides align to TRBD2. The source of this sequence is a woman aged 50 to 60 who had recovered from COVID-19. The CDR3 DNA follows: TGCGCCAGCAGCCAAGATCCCCCGTCCCCGGGAGGGGTTACGCAGTATTTT. This translates into CASSQDPPSPGGVTQYF.